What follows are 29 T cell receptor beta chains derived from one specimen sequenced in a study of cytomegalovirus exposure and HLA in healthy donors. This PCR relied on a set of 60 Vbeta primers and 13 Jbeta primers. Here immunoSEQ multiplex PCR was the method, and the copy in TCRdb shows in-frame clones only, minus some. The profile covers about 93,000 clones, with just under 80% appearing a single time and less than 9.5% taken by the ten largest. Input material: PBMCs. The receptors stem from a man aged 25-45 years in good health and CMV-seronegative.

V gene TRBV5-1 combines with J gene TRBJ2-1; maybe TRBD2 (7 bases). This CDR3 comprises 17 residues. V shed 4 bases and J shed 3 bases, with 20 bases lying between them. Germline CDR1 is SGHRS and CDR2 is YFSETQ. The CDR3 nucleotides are TGCGCCAGCAGCCCGGCAGGGTCGGGGGGCGTCTACAATGAGCAGTTCTTC. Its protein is CASSPAGSGGVYNEQFF.

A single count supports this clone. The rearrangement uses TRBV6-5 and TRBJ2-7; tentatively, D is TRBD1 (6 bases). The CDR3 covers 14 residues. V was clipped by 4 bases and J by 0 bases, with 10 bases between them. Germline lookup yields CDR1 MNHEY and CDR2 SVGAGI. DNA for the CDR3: TGTGCCAGCAGTTCAAACAGGGACTCCTACGAGCAGTACTTC. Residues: CASSSNRDSYEQYF.

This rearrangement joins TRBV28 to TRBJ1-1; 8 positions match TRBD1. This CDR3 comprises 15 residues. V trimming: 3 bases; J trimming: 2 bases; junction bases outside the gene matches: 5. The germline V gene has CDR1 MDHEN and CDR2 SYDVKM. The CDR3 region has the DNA TGTGCCAGCAGTTTGGGACAGGCCCGAAACACTGAAGCTTTCTTT. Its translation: CASSLGQARNTEAFF.

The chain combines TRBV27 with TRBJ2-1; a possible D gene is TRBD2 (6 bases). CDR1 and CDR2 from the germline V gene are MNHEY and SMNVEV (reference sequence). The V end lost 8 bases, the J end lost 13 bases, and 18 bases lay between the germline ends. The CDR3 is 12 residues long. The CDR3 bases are TGTGCCAGCTCCTGGGTCGGGAGAGAACAGTTCTTC. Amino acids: CASSWVGREQFF.

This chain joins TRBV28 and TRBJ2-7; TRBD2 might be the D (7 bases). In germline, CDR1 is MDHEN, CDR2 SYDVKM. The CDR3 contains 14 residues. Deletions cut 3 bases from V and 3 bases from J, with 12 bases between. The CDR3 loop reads CASSLGGGGYEQYF. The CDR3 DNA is TGTGCCAGCAGTTTGGGCGGGGGCGGCTACGAGCAGTACTTC.

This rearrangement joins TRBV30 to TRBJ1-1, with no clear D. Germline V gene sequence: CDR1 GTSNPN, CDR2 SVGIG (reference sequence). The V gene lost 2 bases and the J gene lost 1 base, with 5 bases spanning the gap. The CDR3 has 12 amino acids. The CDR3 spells CAWSLRNTEAFF. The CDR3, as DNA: TGTGCCTGGAGTCTTCGGAACACTGAAGCTTTCTTT.

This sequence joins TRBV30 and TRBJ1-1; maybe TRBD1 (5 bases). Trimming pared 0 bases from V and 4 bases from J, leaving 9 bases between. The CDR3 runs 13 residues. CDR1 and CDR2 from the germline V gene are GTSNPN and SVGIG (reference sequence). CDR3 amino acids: CAWSVARATEAFF. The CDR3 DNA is TGTGCCTGGAGTGTGGCCAGGGCCACTGAAGCTTTCTTT. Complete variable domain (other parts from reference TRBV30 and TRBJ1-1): SQTIHQWPATLVQPVGSPLSLECTVEGTSNPNLYWYRQAAGRGLQLLFYSVGIGQISSEVPQNLSASRPQDRQFILSSKKLLLSDSGFYLCAWSVARATEAFFGQGTRLTVV.

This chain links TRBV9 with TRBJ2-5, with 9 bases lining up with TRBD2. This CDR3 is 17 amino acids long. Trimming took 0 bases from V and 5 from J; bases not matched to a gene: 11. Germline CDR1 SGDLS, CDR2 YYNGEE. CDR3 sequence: CASSVEGAGGLGETQYF. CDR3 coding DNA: TGTGCCAGCAGCGTAGAGGGGGCGGGGGGGCTGGGTGAGACCCAGTACTTC.

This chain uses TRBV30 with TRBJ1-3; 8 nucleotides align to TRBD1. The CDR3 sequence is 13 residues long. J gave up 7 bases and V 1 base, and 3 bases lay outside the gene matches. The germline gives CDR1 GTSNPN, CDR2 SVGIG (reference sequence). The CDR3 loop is CAWSGQGANTIYF. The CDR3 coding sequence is TGTGCCTGGAGTGGTCAGGGGGCTAACACCATATATTTT.

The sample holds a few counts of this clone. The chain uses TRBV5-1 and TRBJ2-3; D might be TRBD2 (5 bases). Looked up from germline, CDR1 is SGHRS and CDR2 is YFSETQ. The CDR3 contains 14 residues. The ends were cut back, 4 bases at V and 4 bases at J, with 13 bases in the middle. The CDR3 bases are TGCGCCAGCAGCGGAAAGGCGGAGGCAGATACGCAGTATTTT. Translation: CASSGKAEADTQYF.

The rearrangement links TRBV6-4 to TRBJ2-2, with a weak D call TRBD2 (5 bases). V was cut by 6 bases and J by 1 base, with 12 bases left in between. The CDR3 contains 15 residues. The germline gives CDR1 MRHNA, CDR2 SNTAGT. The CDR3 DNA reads TGTGCCAGCAGAGGTTTGGGAGAGAACACCGGGGAGCTGTTTTTT. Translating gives CASRGLGENTGELFF.

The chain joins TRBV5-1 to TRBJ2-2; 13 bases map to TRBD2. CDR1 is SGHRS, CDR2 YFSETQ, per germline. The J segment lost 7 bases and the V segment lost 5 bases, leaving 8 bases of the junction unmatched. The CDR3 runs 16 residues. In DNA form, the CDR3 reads TGCGCCAGCAGATTAGGACTAGCGGGAGTAAACGGGGAGCTGTTTTTT. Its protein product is CASRLGLAGVNGELFF.

CDR3 bases: TGTGCCAGCAGCTTAGGGACTAGCGGGGGAGAGACCCAGTACTTC. Protein sequence: CASSLGTSGGETQYF. The chain employs TRBV5-4 and TRBJ2-5; TRBD2 agrees at 14 bases. V lost 2 bases, J lost 4 bases, and 1 base stayed unmatched. This CDR3 is 15 amino acids long. Germline CDR1 is SGHNT and CDR2 is YYREEE (reference sequence).

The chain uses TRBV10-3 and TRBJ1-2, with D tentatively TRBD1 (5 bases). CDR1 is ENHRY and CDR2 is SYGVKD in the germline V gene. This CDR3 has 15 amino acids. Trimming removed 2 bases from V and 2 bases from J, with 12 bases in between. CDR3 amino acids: CAISEILGGNYGYTF. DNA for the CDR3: TGTGCCATCAGTGAGATATTGGGGGGGAACTATGGCTACACCTTC.

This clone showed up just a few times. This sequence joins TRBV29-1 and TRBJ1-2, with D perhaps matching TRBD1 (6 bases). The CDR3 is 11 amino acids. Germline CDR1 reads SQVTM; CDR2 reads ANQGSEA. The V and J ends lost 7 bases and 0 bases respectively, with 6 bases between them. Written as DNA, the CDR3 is TGCAGCGGGGACACTAACTATGGCTACACCTTC. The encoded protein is CSGDTNYGYTF. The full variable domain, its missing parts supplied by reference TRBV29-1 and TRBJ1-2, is SAVISQKPSRDICQRGTSLTIQCQVDSQVTMMFWYRQQPGQSLTLIATANQGSEATYESGFVIDKFPISRPNLTFSTLTVSNMSPEDSSIYLCSGDTNYGYTFGSGTRLTVV.

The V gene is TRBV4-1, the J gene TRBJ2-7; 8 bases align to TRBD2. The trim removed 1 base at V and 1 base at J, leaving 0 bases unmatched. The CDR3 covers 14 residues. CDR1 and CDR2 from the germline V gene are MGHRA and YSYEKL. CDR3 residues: CASSQVAGSYEQYF. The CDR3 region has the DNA TGCGCCAGCAGCCAAGTAGCGGGGTCCTACGAGCAGTACTTC.

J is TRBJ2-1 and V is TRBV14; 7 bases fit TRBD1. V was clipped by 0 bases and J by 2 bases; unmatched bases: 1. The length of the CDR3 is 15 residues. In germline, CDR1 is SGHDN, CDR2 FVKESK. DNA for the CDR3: TGTGCCAGCAGCCAAGAACAGGGGCCCTACAATGAGCAGTTCTTC. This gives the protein CASSQEQGPYNEQFF.

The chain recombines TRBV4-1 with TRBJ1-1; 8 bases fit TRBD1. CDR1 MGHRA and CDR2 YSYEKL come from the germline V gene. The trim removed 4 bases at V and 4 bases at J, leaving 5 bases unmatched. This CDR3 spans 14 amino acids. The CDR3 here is CASSRTGPLTEAFF. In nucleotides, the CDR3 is TGCGCCAGCAGCCGGACAGGGCCCCTCACTGAAGCTTTCTTT.

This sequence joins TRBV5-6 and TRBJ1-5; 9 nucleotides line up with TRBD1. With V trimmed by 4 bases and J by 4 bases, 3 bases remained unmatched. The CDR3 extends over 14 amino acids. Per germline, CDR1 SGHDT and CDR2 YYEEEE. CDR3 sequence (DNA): TGTGCCAGCAGCCACAGGGGGCGAAATCAGCCCCAGCATTTT. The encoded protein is CASSHRGRNQPQHF.

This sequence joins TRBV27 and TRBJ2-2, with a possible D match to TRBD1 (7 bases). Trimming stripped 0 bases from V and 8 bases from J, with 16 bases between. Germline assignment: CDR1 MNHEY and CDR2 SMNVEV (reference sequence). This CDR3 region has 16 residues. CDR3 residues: CASSLSGGGALGELFF. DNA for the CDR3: TGTGCCAGCAGTTTATCCGGAGGGGGCGCATTAGGGGAGCTGTTTTTT.

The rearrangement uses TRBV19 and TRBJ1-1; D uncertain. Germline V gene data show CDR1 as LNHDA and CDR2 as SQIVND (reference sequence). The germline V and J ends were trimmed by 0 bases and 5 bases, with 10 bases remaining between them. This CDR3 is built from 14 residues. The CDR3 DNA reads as TGTGCCAGTAGTATAGATCCGGCGAGGACTGAAGCTTTCTTT. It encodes CASSIDPARTEAFF.

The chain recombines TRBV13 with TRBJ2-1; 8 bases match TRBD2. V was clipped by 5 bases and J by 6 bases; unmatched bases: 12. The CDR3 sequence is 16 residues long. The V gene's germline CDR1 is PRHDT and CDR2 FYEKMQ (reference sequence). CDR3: CASSGGGTSSPNEQFF. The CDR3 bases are TGTGCCAGCAGCGGGGGGGGGACTAGTTCGCCCAATGAGCAGTTCTTC.

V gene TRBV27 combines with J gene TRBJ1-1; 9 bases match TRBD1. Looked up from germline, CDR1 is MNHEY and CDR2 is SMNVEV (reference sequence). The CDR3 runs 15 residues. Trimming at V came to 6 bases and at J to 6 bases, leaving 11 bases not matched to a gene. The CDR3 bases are TGTGCCAGCAGCCGTACAGGGGGCGGATTCGCTGAAGCTTTCTTT. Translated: CASSRTGGGFAEAFF.

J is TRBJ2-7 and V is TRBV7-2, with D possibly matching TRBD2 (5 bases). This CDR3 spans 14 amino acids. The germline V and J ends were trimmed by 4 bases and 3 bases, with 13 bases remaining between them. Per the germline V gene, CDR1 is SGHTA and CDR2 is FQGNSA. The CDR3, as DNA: TGTGCCAGCAGCTCGCGGGCAGGAAACTACGAGCAGTACTTC. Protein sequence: CASSSRAGNYEQYF.

The CDR3, as DNA: TGCGCCAGCAGCGGCGGGGGGTTGGGGCAAGAGACCCAGTACTTC. It is translated as CASSGGGLGQETQYF. This rearrangement joins TRBV5-1 to TRBJ2-5; 8 bases match TRBD2. The trim removed 4 bases at V and 2 bases at J, leaving 7 bases unmatched. This CDR3 has 15 amino acids. The V gene's germline CDR1 is SGHRS and CDR2 YFSETQ.

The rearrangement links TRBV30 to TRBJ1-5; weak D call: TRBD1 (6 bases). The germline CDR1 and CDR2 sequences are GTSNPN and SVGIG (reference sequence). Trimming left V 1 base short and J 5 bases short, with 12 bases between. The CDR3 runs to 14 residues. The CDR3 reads CAWSALQGDQPQHF. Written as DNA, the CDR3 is TGTGCCTGGAGTGCCCTACAGGGTGATCAGCCCCAGCATTTT.

The CDR3, as DNA: TGTGCCAGCAGCCGTCAGGGGGAGGTCGGGGAGCTGTTTTTT. Translation gives CASSRQGEVGELFF. The chain carries TRBV6-5 and TRBJ2-2, with D maybe TRBD1 (7 bases). This CDR3 is 14 amino acids long. The ends were cut back, 6 bases at V and 7 bases at J, with 15 bases in the middle. From germline, CDR1 is MNHEY and CDR2 SVGAGI.

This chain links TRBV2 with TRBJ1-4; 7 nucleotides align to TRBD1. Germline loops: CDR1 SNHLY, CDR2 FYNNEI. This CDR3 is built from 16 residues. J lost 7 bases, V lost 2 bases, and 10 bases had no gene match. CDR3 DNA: TGTGCCAGCAGTGAATCGAGGGGGCGGGTCGGTGAAAAACTGTTTTTT. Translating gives CASSESRGRVGEKLFF.

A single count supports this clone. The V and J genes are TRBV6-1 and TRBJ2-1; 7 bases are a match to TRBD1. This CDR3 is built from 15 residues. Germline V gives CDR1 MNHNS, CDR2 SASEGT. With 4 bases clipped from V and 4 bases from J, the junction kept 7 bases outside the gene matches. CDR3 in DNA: TGTGCCAGCAGTGTCGGGACAGAAACATACAATGAGCAGTTCTTC. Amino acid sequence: CASSVGTETYNEQFF.